These T cell receptor beta chains were read from a single sample in a study of shared clonotypes between healthy human individuals. Generated by immunoSEQ multiplex PCR, the TCRdb table keeps only in-frame clones and is missing some. The table lists hundreds of thousands of clones, around 78% of them singletons. Material: PBMCs. These TCRs come from a woman aged 40 to 50 in good health. Some clones in this sample may be carry-over from other donors' samples. The CDR3 runs from the conserved cysteine through the conserved F or W. D genes are given only for firm matches. Where a row states a size, it is once, few, many or the class of an expanded clone; other rows omit it.

j_gene,d_gene,v_gene,abundance,CDR3aa,CDR3nt
TRBJ1-4,-,TRBV5-1,-,CASSGGVGEKLFF,TGCGCCAGCAGCGGGGGAGTGGGAGAAAAACTGTTTTTT
TRBJ2-3,TRBD2,TRBV28,once,CASSLRSGLAGGSGDTQYF,TGTGCCAGCAGTTTGCGTTCGGGACTAGCGGGAGGGTCAGGGGATACGCAGTATTTT
TRBJ2-7,TRBD1,TRBV11-3,once,CASSSPPGTACEQYF,TGTGCCAGCAGCTCCCCACCCGGGACAGCCTGCGAGCAGTACTTC
TRBJ1-4,-,TRBV5-4,-,CASSLALGTTNEKLFF,TGTGCCAGCAGCTTGGCCCTAGGGACAACTAATGAAAAACTGTTTTTT
TRBJ2-5,-,TRBV2,-,CASKSGRIQETQYF,TGTGCCAGCAAAAGCGGTCGGATTCAAGAGACCCAGTACTTC
TRBJ2-3,-,TRBV19,-,CASSHSGGTASTDTQYF,TGTGCCAGTAGCCATTCGGGGGGGACAGCTAGCACAGATACGCAGTATTTT
TRBJ1-1,-,TRBV5-6,-,CASSLEGAGMNTEAFF,TGTGCCAGCAGCTTGGAGGGTGCCGGCATGAACACTGAAGCTTTCTTT
TRBJ2-4,-,TRBV27,-,CASSPMAFAKNIQYF,TGTGCCAGCAGCCCTATGGCCTTTGCCAAAAACATTCAGTACTTC
TRBJ1-1,-,TRBV20-1,few,CSAGGNTEAFF,TGCAGTGCTGGGGGGAACACTGAAGCTTTCTTT
TRBJ2-3,-,TRBV7-8,once,CASSSLGGGIGTDTQYF,TGTGCCAGCAGCTCCTTGGGAGGCGGGATCGGCACAGATACGCAGTATTTT
TRBJ2-7,-,TRBV29-1,-,CSVEAAGRQYF,TGCAGCGTTGAAGCGGCAGGGAGGCAGTACTTC
TRBJ2-2,TRBD2,TRBV5-1,-,CASSLRTSGRFGELFF,TGCGCCAGCAGCTTAAGGACTAGCGGGAGGTTCGGGGAGCTGTTTTTT
TRBJ2-1,TRBD1,TRBV5-1,-,CASSLYNPGQGDEQFF,TGCGCCAGCAGCTTGTACAATCCGGGACAGGGGGATGAGCAGTTCTTC
TRBJ1-3,-,TRBV5-1,once,CASSLGPSSGNTIYF,TGCGCCAGCAGCTTGGGGCCTTCCTCTGGAAACACCATATATTTT
TRBJ2-7,-,TRBV7-6,-,CASSFGTRGYEQYF,TGTGCCAGCAGCTTTGGTACACGGGGGTACGAGCAGTACTTC
TRBJ2-2,TRBD2,TRBV11-2,-,CASRRPAGGPNTGELFF,TGTGCCAGCAGACGACCCGCGGGAGGCCCGAACACCGGGGAGCTGTTTTTT
TRBJ2-7,TRBD2,TRBV27,-,CASSLTSGLAGVSEQYF,TGTGCCAGCAGTCTGACGAGTGGACTAGCGGGAGTCTCCGAGCAGTACTTC
TRBJ2-6,-,TRBV15,-,CATVRTVPEGANVLTF,TGTGCCACCGTAAGGACAGTCCCTGAAGGGGCCAACGTCCTGACTTTC
TRBJ1-2,-,TRBV28,-,CASSLRFGYTF,TGTGCCAGCAGTTTAAGGTTTGGCTACACCTTC
TRBJ2-7,-,TRBV6-6,-,CASSPSEAYEQYF,TGTGCCAGCAGTCCTAGCGAGGCCTACGAGCAGTACTTC
TRBJ2-1,-,TRBV19,-,CASRTHPTSQIYNEQFF,TGTGCCAGTAGAACCCACCCCACTAGCCAAATATACAATGAGCAGTTCTTC
TRBJ1-1,-,TRBV7-6,-,CASSFAGLSNTEAFF,TGTGCCAGCAGCTTCGCGGGACTCTCGAACACTGAAGCTTTCTTT
TRBJ2-5,-,TRBV7-2,-,CASSAQTGETQYF,TGTGCCAGCAGCGCGCAGACCGGGGAGACCCAGTACTTC
TRBJ2-3,-,TRBV4-3,-,CASSQASGSLTDTQYF,TGCGCCAGCAGCCAAGCCAGCGGGTCCTTGACAGATACGCAGTATTTT
TRBJ1-1,-,TRBV10-3,many,CAISEIGRKNTEAFF,TGTGCCATCAGTGAGATCGGACGGAAGAACACTGAAGCTTTCTTT
TRBJ2-2,-,TRBV15,-,CATSRLWGEGTGELFF,TGTGCCACCAGCAGGCTTTGGGGAGAGGGGACCGGGGAGCTGTTTTTT
TRBJ1-1,-,TRBV6-6,few,CASSYFDTEAFF,TGTGCCAGCAGTTACTTCGACACTGAAGCTTTCTTT
TRBJ2-2,TRBD2,TRBV5-1,-,CASSTRGGADGTGELFF,TGCGCCAGCAGCACCCGGGGGGGGGCGGATGGCACCGGGGAGCTGTTTTTT
TRBJ2-1,TRBD2,TRBV4-3,-,CASSQVGTSTWNEQFF,TGCGCCAGCAGCCAAGTAGGGACTAGCACTTGGAATGAGCAGTTCTTC
TRBJ1-2,-,TRBV7-9,-,CVSSPSGARGYTF,TGTGTCAGCAGCCCCTCGGGGGCCCGGGGCTACACCTTC
TRBJ2-6,-,TRBV9,-,CASSPRSGYSGANVLTF,TGTGCCAGCAGCCCCCGTAGTGGCTACTCTGGGGCCAACGTCCTGACTTTC
TRBJ1-2,TRBD1,TRBV7-2,-,CASSLDGPWTGIYGYTF,TGTGCCAGCAGCTTAGATGGCCCCTGGACAGGAATCTATGGCTACACCTTC
TRBJ2-3,-,TRBV18,-,CASSPWGPGTDTQYF,TGTGCCAGCTCACCATGGGGGCCGGGGACAGATACGCAGTATTTT
TRBJ2-3,-,TRBV19,-,CASSTRTDTQYF,TGTGCCAGTAGTACGCGGACAGATACGCAGTATTTT
TRBJ2-3,TRBD2,TRBV10-3,-,CAISEWLGGSISQYF,TGTGCCATCAGTGAGTGGCTAGGCGGGAGTATCTCGCAGTATTTT
TRBJ2-1,TRBD2,TRBV29-1,-,CSVGRTSGNNEQFF,TGCAGCGTTGGAAGGACTAGCGGGAACAATGAGCAGTTCTTC
TRBJ1-1,-,TRBV28,-,CASARGSEAFF,TGTGCCAGCGCCCGGGGTTCTGAAGCTTTCTTT
TRBJ2-1,TRBD2,TRBV4-1,-,CASSQGNGRASYNEQFF,TGCGCCAGCAGCCAAGGAAATGGGAGGGCCTCCTACAATGAGCAGTTCTTC
TRBJ2-1,TRBD2,TRBV10-2,many,CASSLAGANNEQFF,TGCGCCAGCTCTCTAGCGGGGGCTAACAATGAGCAGTTCTTC
TRBJ2-3,-,TRBV14,-,CASSQDPGDTQYF,TGTGCCAGCAGCCAAGATCCGGGGGATACGCAGTATTTT
TRBJ1-1,TRBD1,TRBV5-1,-,CASSPQGAGTEAFF,TGCGCCAGCAGCCCGCAGGGGGCGGGTACTGAAGCTTTCTTT
TRBJ2-7,TRBD2,TRBV9,-,CASSVGSSGSVSYEQYF,TGTGCCAGCAGCGTAGGGTCTAGCGGGAGTGTGTCCTACGAGCAGTACTTC
TRBJ2-7,-,TRBV5-4,few,CASSLGRSYEQYF,TGTGCCAGCAGCTTGGGCAGGTCCTACGAGCAGTACTTC
TRBJ2-7,TRBD2,TRBV2,few,CASSWTSGTYEQYF,TGTGCCAGCAGCTGGACTAGCGGGACTTACGAGCAGTACTTC
TRBJ2-6,-,TRBV10-3,-,CAISESLTSGANVLTF,TGTGCCATCAGTGAGTCTCTCACATCCGGGGCCAACGTCCTGACTTTC
TRBJ2-2,-,TRBV5-1,-,CASSLRNANTGELFF,TGCGCCAGCAGCCTTCGTAACGCGAACACCGGGGAGCTGTTTTTT